The T cell receptor (beta chain) under discussion was sequenced for a study of blood T cell repertoires in COVID-19. Produced via immunoSEQ multiplex PCR; TCRdb's table is partial and in-frame only. Of under 45,000 clones in the sample, more than 70% were seen once. The sample comprised peripheral blood. This receptor was identified in a woman older than 75 with active or convalescent COVID-19.

The CDR3 protein is CASSQGDRSSYEQYF. CDR3 in DNA: TGTGCCAGCAGCCAAGGGGACAGAAGCTCCTACGAGCAGTACTTC. The chain joins TRBV4-2 to TRBJ2-7; TRBD1 matches at 7 bases. CDR1 is LGHNA and CDR2 is YNFKEQ in the germline V gene. The ends lost 1 base at V and 0 bases at J; junction bases unmatched: 3. This CDR3 contains 15 residues.